The 25 T cell receptor beta chains listed next were all sequenced from one sample in a study of blood T cell repertoires in COVID-19 (TCRdb year 2020). The library was prepared using the immunoSEQ multiplex PCR assay. What TCRdb holds here is the immuneACCESS table cut down to in-frame rearrangements. Part of the clones is not present; checked against another copy, under half of the missing clones reflect an unresolved V gene, and the others are unexplained. This sample lists 140,000 to 150,000 clones; 78% were detected once. 5% to 6.5% of the sample comes from the top ten. Sequences were obtained from PBMCs or T cells enriched from blood (not recorded which). The receptors here all came from a woman aged 45 to 65 who had recovered from COVID-19.

This clone was observed a handful of times. This chain uses TRBV27 with TRBJ2-5; TRBD1 matches 7 bases. The CDR3 spans 15 residues. Looked up from germline, CDR1 is MNHEY and CDR2 is SMNVEV (reference sequence). After removal of 5 bases from V and 4 bases from J, the junction contained 10 bases not matched to a gene. CDR3 bases: TGTGCCAGCAGTAAGACAGGGACATATGGAGAGACCCAGTACTTC. As protein: CASSKTGTYGETQYF.

The CDR3 nucleotides read TGCGCCAGCAGTGAGGACAGGTATAGTGGCTACACCTTC. Translation gives CASSEDRYSGYTF. The chain recombines TRBV10-2 with TRBJ1-2; D might be TRBD1 (6 bases). The CDR3 consists of 13 residues. Germline values: CDR1 WSHSY, CDR2 SAAADI. V was shortened by 2 bases and J by 7 bases, with 11 bases between the two germline ends.

The rearrangement joins TRBV5-1 to TRBJ1-2; 7 bases are a match to TRBD1. Germline V gene sequence: CDR1 SGHRS, CDR2 YFSETQ. This CDR3 has 15 residues. V dropped 4 bases and J dropped 0; count of bases not matched to a gene: 6. Here the CDR3 reads CASSLGQQANYGYTF. CDR3 coding DNA: TGCGCCAGCAGCCTGGGACAGCAAGCTAACTATGGCTACACCTTC.

CDR3 region: CASSFNQGDEQYV. The CDR3 region has the DNA TGTGCCAGCAGCTTTAATCAGGGGGACGAGCAGTACGTC. The chain carries TRBV11-2 and TRBJ2-7; 7 bases agree with TRBD1. The CDR3 is 13 residues long. Trimming at V came to 3 bases and at J to 5 bases, leaving 4 bases not matched to a gene. The V gene's germline CDR1 is SGHAT and CDR2 FQNNGV.

The V gene is TRBV29-1, the J gene TRBJ1-4; D might be TRBD1 (5 bases). This CDR3 has 15 amino acids. CDR1 is SQVTM and CDR2 is ANQGSEA in the germline V gene. V shed 6 bases and J shed 8 bases, with 22 bases lying between them. The CDR3 sequence: CSVQRGGVQREKLFF. In DNA form, the CDR3 reads TGCAGCGTCCAGCGGGGAGGGGTTCAGCGGGAAAAACTGTTTTTT.

This chain joins TRBV6-2 or TRBV6-3 and TRBJ2-1; TRBD2 is a possible D gene (5 bases). V gave up 2 bases and J gave up 0 bases, with 5 bases separating them. The V gene's germline CDR1 is MNHEY and CDR2 SVGEGT. The CDR3 is 14 amino acids. The chain's CDR3 is CASSYGSSYNEQFF. The CDR3 DNA reads TGTGCCAGCAGTTACGGGAGCTCCTACAATGAGCAGTTCTTC.

This chain connects TRBV18 to TRBJ1-2; D is ambiguous. CDR1 and CDR2 (germline): KGHSH, LQKENI. Trimming shortened V by 1 base and J by 6 bases, and 6 bases separated the two germline ends. This CDR3 is 12 amino acids long. CDR3 protein: CASSPRGDGYTF. CDR3 sequence (DNA): TGTGCCAGCTCACCACGTGGAGATGGCTACACCTTC. Full variable domain (rest looked up from reference TRBV18 and TRBJ1-2): NAGVMQNPRHLVRRRGQEARLRCSPMKGHSHVYWYRQLPEEGLKFMVYLQKENIIDESGMPKERFSAEFPKEGPSILRIQQVVRGDSAAYFCASSPRGDGYTFGSGTRLTVV.

The rearrangement uses TRBV6-6 and TRBJ1-2, with 8 bases lining up with TRBD1. After removal of 5 bases from V and 8 bases from J, the junction contained 13 bases not matched to a gene. The CDR3 is made up of 15 amino acids. The germline gives CDR1 MNHNY, CDR2 SVGAGI (reference sequence). The CDR3 DNA is TGTGCCAGCAGTCGACAGGGGCCGACTTCATCCGGCTACACCTTC. Protein product: CASSRQGPTSSGYTF.

In its sample, this clone was seen a few times. The genes are TRBV19 and TRBJ2-7; no reliable D call. V was trimmed by 0 bases and J by 1 base, leaving 10 bases between them. CDR3 size: 15 residues. Germline CDR1 and CDR2: LNHDA and SQIVND (reference sequence). In nucleotides, the CDR3 is TGTGCCAGTAGTATAGAACTGCCTGTGTCCTACGAGCAGTACTTC. Its translation: CASSIELPVSYEQYF. The whole variable domain, filled in from reference TRBV19 and TRBJ2-7, reads DGGITQSPKYLFRKEGQNVTLSCEQNLNHDAMYWYRQDPGQGLRLIYYSQIVNDFQKGDIAEGYSVSREKKESFPLTVTSAQKNPTAFYLCASSIELPVSYEQYFGPGTRLTVT.

The V gene is TRBV6-5, the J gene TRBJ2-7, with D possibly being TRBD2 (6 bases). In germline, CDR1 is MNHEY, CDR2 SVGAGI. With 6 bases removed from V and 3 bases from J, the gap between germline ends came to 18 bases. CDR3 length equals 15 residues. Written as DNA, the CDR3 is TGTGCCAGCAGCTCAGGGAGGTCTCAGGTCTACGAGCAGTACTTC. Protein sequence: CASSSGRSQVYEQYF.

The V gene is TRBV7-9, the J gene TRBJ2-5, with a weak D call TRBD1 (5 bases). CDR3 size: 15 residues. Trimming took 4 bases from V and 2 from J, leaving 14 bases between them. Germline-derived CDR1 and CDR2 are SEHNR and FQNEAQ (reference sequence). CDR3 coding DNA: TGTGCCAGCAGCTCCCAGGGATACGGGCAAGAGACCCAGTACTTC. It codes for CASSSQGYGQETQYF.

V usage is TRBV5-8 and J usage is TRBJ2-3; D is unclear. Germline values: CDR1 SGHTS, CDR2 YDEGEE. This CDR3 has 14 residues. V lost 4 bases to trimming and J lost 0 bases, with 9 bases between them. As DNA, the CDR3 is TGTGCCAGCAGCCTCCTACCTAGCACAGATACGCAGTATTTT. It translates to CASSLLPSTDTQYF.

This clone has only a few counts. This sequence joins TRBV7-8 and TRBJ2-1, with 9 positions matching TRBD2. Trimming at V came to 3 bases and at J to 4 bases, leaving 4 bases not matched to a gene. The germline gives CDR1 SGHVS, CDR2 FQNEAQ. The CDR3 contains 15 residues. CDR3 in amino acids: CASSLLGLAYNEQFF. The CDR3 DNA is TGTGCCAGCAGCTTGCTGGGACTAGCTTACAATGAGCAGTTCTTC.

V is TRBV7-2 and J is TRBJ1-2; TRBD1 aligns across 8 bases. Germline V gives CDR1 SGHTA, CDR2 FQGNSA. V gave up 5 bases and J gave up 4 bases; unmatched junction bases: 9. The CDR3 consists of 15 residues. The CDR3 nucleotides are TGTGCCAGCAGCCCCCGGACAGGGAGCCTCTATGGCTACACCTTC. This translates into CASSPRTGSLYGYTF.

This clone was seen only a few times. This chain joins TRBV15 and TRBJ2-5; no clear D. V was clipped by 4 bases and J by 1 base, with 7 bases between them. The CDR3 has 13 residues. The germline gives CDR1 LNHNV, CDR2 YYDKDF (reference sequence). Here the CDR3 DNA reads TGTGCCACCAGCATCCGTTTCCAAGAGACCCAGTACTTC. Protein sequence: CATSIRFQETQYF.

The rearrangement joins TRBV28 to TRBJ2-7, with 7 bases fitting TRBD1. The V and J ends lost 2 bases and 0 bases, in that order; junction bases with no gene match: 19. CDR3 length: 20 amino acids. Germline V gene lookup returns CDR1 MDHEN and CDR2 SYDVKM. Here the CDR3 DNA reads TGTGCCAGCAGTTTAGGACCCCTTTTGGGGGACAGACCGAGCTCCTACGAGCAGTACGTC. Its protein is CASSLGPLLGDRPSSYEQYV.

The CDR3 loop is CASTYRTSRADTQYF. The DNA of the CDR3 is TGTGCCAGCACCTACCGGACTAGCCGCGCAGATACGCAGTATTTT. The gene calls are TRBV2 and TRBJ2-3; 8 positions match TRBD2. This CDR3 contains 15 residues. V trimming: 7 bases; J trimming: 4 bases; junction bases outside the gene matches: 10. Germline lookup yields CDR1 SNHLY and CDR2 FYNNEI.

The gene calls are TRBV6-2 or TRBV6-3 and TRBJ1-5, with a weak D call TRBD1 (6 bases). V was cut by 5 bases and J by 3 bases, with 17 bases left in between. The CDR3 has 16 amino acids. In germline, CDR1 is MNHEY, CDR2 SVGEGT. CDR3 bases: TGTGCCAGCAGTCTTACAGGGACCCCATCCAATCAGCCCCAGCATTTT. It codes for CASSLTGTPSNQPQHF.

The chain couples TRBV7-3 to TRBJ1-2; TRBD1 agrees at 9 bases. V was pared by 2 bases and J by 6 bases, with 7 bases of the junction left unmatched. CDR1 and CDR2 from the germline V gene are SGHTA and FQGTGA. This CDR3 is built from 15 residues. CDR3 sequence: CASSLSGRTGDGYTF. The CDR3 DNA sequence: TGTGCCAGCAGCTTATCAGGTCGGACAGGGGATGGCTACACCTTC.

On this clone itself: The sample holds other DNA sequences that translate to the same CDR3. The gene calls are TRBV5-6 and TRBJ1-1; TRBD1 agrees at 7 bases. Per the germline V gene, CDR1 is SGHDT and CDR2 is YYEEEE. The CDR3 sequence is 15 residues long. J was trimmed by 1 base and V by 0 bases; bases with no gene match: 3. The CDR3 sequence: CASSLVYRGNTEAFF. The CDR3 DNA reads as TGTGCCAGCAGCTTGGTGTACAGGGGGAACACTGAAGCTTTCTTT.

The genes are TRBV7-3 and TRBJ2-5; D is ambiguous. The CDR3 runs 13 residues. Trimming stripped 5 bases from V and 5 bases from J, with 12 bases between. Per the germline V gene, CDR1 is SGHTA and CDR2 is FQGTGA. CDR3 bases: TGTGCCAGCAGCCAAGACTTATATGAGACCCAGTACTTC. As protein: CASSQDLYETQYF.

The genes are TRBV29-1 and TRBJ2-7; TRBD2 aligns across 10 bases. The CDR3 runs to 16 residues. CDR1 and CDR2 from the germline V gene are SQVTM and ANQGSEA. V shed 2 bases and J 2 bases; nucleotides not matched to a gene: 9. The CDR3 spells CSVEMGGLAETYEQYF. CDR3 DNA sequence: TGCAGCGTTGAAATGGGCGGACTAGCGGAAACCTACGAGCAGTACTTC.

To note about this clone: Other DNA sequences from this sample encode an identical CDR3 as well. This chain uses TRBV5-4 with TRBJ2-5, with D perhaps matching TRBD2 (6 bases). The germline V gene has CDR1 SGHNT and CDR2 YYREEE (reference sequence). V lost 2 bases to trimming and J lost 3 bases, with 8 bases between them. This CDR3 spans 13 amino acids. CDR3 nucleotide sequence: TGTGCCAGCAGCTTACGCGGGGAAGAGACCCAGTACTTC. This sequence encodes CASSLRGEETQYF.

The J gene is TRBJ2-5, the V gene TRBV7-7, with 9 bases aligning to TRBD2. V shed 1 base, J shed 5 bases, and the junction held 8 bases outside the gene matches. The CDR3 contains 16 residues. In germline, CDR1 is SSHAT, CDR2 FNYEAQ (reference sequence). The CDR3 bases are TGTGCCAGCAGCTTAGTCGGCGGGGGGGCGTTTGAGACCCAGTACTTC. Its protein product is CASSLVGGGAFETQYF.

The genes are TRBV7-9 and TRBJ1-5; tentatively, D is TRBD1 (6 bases). CDR3 length equals 15 residues. Trimming stripped 5 bases from V and 0 bases from J, with 11 bases between. Germline V CDR1 and CDR2: SEHNR, FQNEAQ (reference sequence). The CDR3 DNA is TGTGCCAGCAGCCCCGGGACAATTAGCAATCAGCCCCAGCATTTT. It yields the protein CASSPGTISNQPQHF.